Shown below are 9 T cell receptor beta chains from a single sample sequenced in a study of shared clonotypes between healthy human individuals. Measured with immunoSEQ multiplex PCR; TCRdb has only the in-frame clones, and not every one. The table has about 2 million clones, over 85% seen once; the top ten hold around 1.2%. CD8 cells regarded as naive lacked CD45RO, were positively chosen for CCR7, and omitted terminally differentiated effector memory CD45RA+ cells. The sequenced sample consisted of naive CD8+ T cells sorted from blood. These receptors were obtained from a man aged 18-30 years in good health.

The chain is built from TRBV27 and TRBJ2-5; 7 bases line up with TRBD2. Germline CDR1 MNHEY, CDR2 SMNVEV (reference sequence). Unmatched junction bases numbered 4, after V lost 1 base and J lost 2 bases. The CDR3 has 15 residues. The CDR3, as DNA: TGTGCCAGCAGTTTATTGGCTAGCGGACAAGAGACCCAGTACTTC. It specifies CASSLLASGQETQYF.

The rearrangement links TRBV7-9 to TRBJ1-2; TRBD1 aligns across 8 bases. After removal of 4 bases from V and 2 bases from J, the junction contained 3 bases not matched to a gene. CDR3 length: 14 amino acids. The germline V gene encodes CDR1 SEHNR and CDR2 FQNEAQ (reference sequence). CDR3 nucleotides: TGTGCCAGCAGCTCGGGACAGGCAAACTATGGCTACACCTTC. Translated: CASSSGQANYGYTF.

Remarks on this clone: The sample contains more than one DNA sequence encoding this CDR3. The chain carries TRBV27 and TRBJ2-7; D ambiguous. Trimming cost V 2 bases and J 0 bases, with 5 bases left between them. Germline CDR1 and CDR2: MNHEY and SMNVEV (reference sequence). CDR3 length equals 13 residues. CDR3 sequence: CASSLTLSYEQYF. The DNA for the CDR3 is TGTGCCAGCAGTTTAACCCTCTCCTACGAGCAGTACTTC.

The chain carries TRBV27 and TRBJ1-2; D possibly corresponds to TRBD1 (6 bases). The CDR3 totals 13 residues. Trimming shortened V by 4 bases and J by 1 base, and 7 bases separated the two germline ends. The germline V gene has CDR1 MNHEY and CDR2 SMNVEV (reference sequence). For the CDR3, the DNA is TGTGCCAGCAGTTGGGACATTAACTATGGCTACACCTTC. Encoded protein: CASSWDINYGYTF.

This chain joins TRBV11-2 and TRBJ2-7; D assignment may be TRBD1 or TRBD2 (5 bases each). The V end lost 2 bases, the J end lost 3 bases, and 14 bases lay between the germline ends. Germline CDR1 and CDR2: SGHAT and FQNNGV. The CDR3 totals 15 residues. The CDR3 is CASSLFWGIRYEQYF. The CDR3 DNA is TGTGCCAGCAGCTTATTTTGGGGGATCCGCTACGAGCAGTACTTC. The full variable domain, rest sourced from reference TRBV11-2 and TRBJ2-7, is EAGVAQSPRYKIIEKRQSVAFWCNPISGHATLYWYQQILGQGPKLLIQFQNNGVVDDSQLPKDRFSAERLKGVDSTLKIQPAKLEDSAVYLCASSLFWGIRYEQYFGPGTRLTVT.

V usage is TRBV13 and J usage is TRBJ2-5; tentative D call: TRBD1 (5 bases). V was shortened by 2 bases and J by 1 base, with 11 bases between the two germline ends. Germline V gene lookup returns CDR1 PRHDT and CDR2 FYEKMQ (reference sequence). The CDR3 is 15 amino acids. CDR3 residues: CASSLRGGTQETQYF. The CDR3 nucleotides are TGTGCCAGCAGCTTAAGGGGTGGCACCCAAGAGACCCAGTACTTC.

The V call is TRBV30, the J call TRBJ1-1; the match to TRBD1 covers 8 bases. This CDR3 is 11 amino acids long. Germline V gene sequence: CDR1 GTSNPN, CDR2 SVGIG (reference sequence). V dropped 5 bases and J dropped 4; count of bases not matched to a gene: 0. CDR3 region: CAWDRGTEAFF. The CDR3 DNA reads as TGTGCCTGGGACAGGGGCACTGAAGCTTTCTTT.

The chain joins TRBV11-2 to TRBJ1-1, with a weak D call TRBD1 (6 bases). V was trimmed by 1 base and J by 3 bases, leaving 12 bases between them. Looked up from germline, CDR1 is SGHAT and CDR2 is FQNNGV. The CDR3 loop spans 15 amino acids. The CDR3, as DNA: TGTGCCAGCAGCTTAGCCGAGGGGGGGGACACTGAAGCTTTCTTT. Residues: CASSLAEGGDTEAFF. Filled out from reference TRBV11-2 and TRBJ1-1, the complete variable domain reads EAGVAQSPRYKIIEKRQSVAFWCNPISGHATLYWYQQILGQGPKLLIQFQNNGVVDDSQLPKDRFSAERLKGVDSTLKIQPAKLEDSAVYLCASSLAEGGDTEAFFGQGTRLTVV.

V is TRBV5-6 and J is TRBJ2-7; D gene unclear. This CDR3 is built from 11 residues. V was pared by 1 base and J by 6 bases, with 5 bases between. Germline CDR1 reads SGHDT; CDR2 reads YYEEEE. In DNA form, the CDR3 reads TGTGCCAGCAGCTTGAGGTTCGAGCAGTACTTC. As protein: CASSLRFEQYF.